This TCR beta chain derives from a study of blood T cell repertoires in COVID-19. TCRdb's copy holds only in-frame clones and misses some; the assay was immunoSEQ multiplex PCR. In the table there are 150,000 to 200,000 clones, about 91% of which are singletons. Trimming removed 4 bases at V and 0 bases at J, with 6 bases between. CDR1 and CDR2 from the germline V gene are KGHSH and LQKENI. This CDR3 is built from 14 residues. The sample consisted of peripheral blood. The chain joins TRBV18 to TRBJ1-4; no reliable D call. The receptor's source is a woman aged 45-65 years with acute or convalescent COVID-19. The CDR3 loop reads CASSLSATNEKLFF. CDR3 in DNA: TGTGCCAGCTCACTCTCGGCAACTAATGAAAAACTGTTTTTT. Filled out from reference TRBV18 and TRBJ1-4, the complete variable domain reads NAGVMQNPRHLVRRRGQEARLRCSPMKGHSHVYWYRQLPEEGLKFMVYLQKENIIDESGMPKERFSAEFPKEGPSILRIQQVVRGDSAAYFCASSLSATNEKLFFGSGTQLSVL.